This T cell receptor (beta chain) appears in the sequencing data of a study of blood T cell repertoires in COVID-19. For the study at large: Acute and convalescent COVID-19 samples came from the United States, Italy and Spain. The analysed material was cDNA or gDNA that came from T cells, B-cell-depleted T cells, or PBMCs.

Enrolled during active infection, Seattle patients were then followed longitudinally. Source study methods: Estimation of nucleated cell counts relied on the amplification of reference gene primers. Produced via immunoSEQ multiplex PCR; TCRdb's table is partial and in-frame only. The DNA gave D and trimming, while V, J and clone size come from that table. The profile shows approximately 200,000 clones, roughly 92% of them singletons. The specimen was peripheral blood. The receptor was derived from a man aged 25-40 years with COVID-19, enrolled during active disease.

The CDR3 nucleotides are TGTGCCACCAGTCCCGGGGGACTTACCGGGGAGCTGTTTTTT. Translating gives CATSPGGLTGELFF. The rearrangement links TRBV24-1 to TRBJ2-2; the D gene is possibly TRBD2 (6 bases). V lost 6 bases to trimming and J lost 5 bases, with 12 bases between them. This CDR3 spans 14 amino acids. The germline gives CDR1 KGHDR, CDR2 SFDVKD.